This TCR beta chain was recovered during a study of circulating CD8 cells and anti-PD-1 response in melanoma. About the study: Of around 13 patients, seven got anti-PD-1 first and six had prior therapy. Complete or partial response defined responders; stable or progressive disease, non-responders.

This clonotype is medium-sized. Antigen unknown. Germline V gives CDR1 SNHLY, CDR2 FYNNEI. V was pared by 7 bases and J by 0 bases, with 12 bases between. This CDR3 is built from 15 residues. Sorting of live CD3+CD8+TCRalphabeta+ cells by PD-1 and/or TIGIT gave four subsets. Study observations and caveats: TIGIT repertoires were least diverse, DNEG repertoires most diverse. Experiments were generally run without replicates.

TCR libraries were prepared from roughly 14 ng of total RNA with the QIAseq Immune Repertoire TCR panel. In TCRdb, the reads were re-called with MiXCR into one record per CDR3 protein. The sample lists several hundred distinct CDR3 sequences; about 7.4% were seen once. The sequence was obtained from a human donor with melanoma. Sequences were derived from CD8+ T cells from PBMCs, sampled at baseline or after one month of anti-PD-1 therapy (not recorded which). The V call is TRBV2, the J call TRBJ2-2; D is unresolved. The CDR3 is CASKSSLANTGELFF. CDR3 bases: TGTGCCAGCAAATCCAGTCTCGCGAACACCGGGGAGCTGTTTTTT.